This TCR beta chain originates from a study of blood T cell repertoires in COVID-19. Profiled with immunoSEQ multiplex PCR; TCRdb holds only in-frame clones, not every one. The data show nearly 200,000 clones, with 85% seen just once and around 0.93% held by the top ten. This TCR was recovered from a man in his 60s with COVID-19, enrolled during active disease. The source material was peripheral blood.

CDR3: CASSGQVNQPQHF. The CDR3 coding sequence is TGTGCCAGCTCAGGACAGGTGAATCAGCCCCAGCATTTT. The chain combines TRBV18 with TRBJ1-5; 7 nucleotides match TRBD1. The J segment lost 4 bases and the V segment lost 5 bases, leaving 2 bases of the junction unmatched. From germline, CDR1 is KGHSH and CDR2 LQKENI. CDR3 length: 13 amino acids. Supplemented by reference TRBV18 and TRBJ1-5, the full variable domain reads NAGVMQNPRHLVRRRGQEARLRCSPMKGHSHVYWYRQLPEEGLKFMVYLQKENIIDESGMPKERFSAEFPKEGPSILRIQQVVRGDSAAYFCASSGQVNQPQHFGDGTRLSIL.